Included here is one TCR beta chain sequence, with context. The data were taken from a study of blood T cell repertoires in COVID-19. CDR1 and CDR2 (germline): LNHDA, SQIVND (reference sequence). V was clipped by 4 bases and J by 8 bases, with 14 bases between them. The CDR3 length is 13 residues. In the authors' methods: Reference gene primer amplification yielded estimated nucleated cell counts. Sequenced by immunoSEQ multiplex PCR; TCRdb stores in-frame clones only, minus some. V, J and clone size reflect that table, while D and trimming were determined from the DNA. The data show about 210,000 clones, 75% to 90% seen once.

The chain has TRBV19 and TRBJ1-2; D perhaps matches TRBD1 (5 bases). The sample taken for sequencing was peripheral blood. The clonotype originates from a woman between 35 and 50 years old with acute or convalescent COVID-19. The CDR3 protein is CASSKTDSPGYTF. In nucleotides, the CDR3 is TGTGCCAGTAGTAAGACAGACAGTCCCGGCTACACCTTC.